This T cell receptor beta chain was observed in a study of lymphopenia after photon versus proton radiotherapy. The assay was immunoSEQ multiplex PCR, and TCRdb's table has in-frame clones only and misses some. The sample has roughly 16,000 clones, approximately 90% seen once. CDR1 is SGHRS and CDR2 is YFSETQ in the germline V gene. V shed 2 bases and J 0 bases; nucleotides not matched to a gene: 16. The CDR3 totals 20 residues. The study, taken as a whole, reports: After lymphocyte nadir, photon-treated repertoires showed oligoclonal expansion, especially CD8+ Temra. Proton therapy kept repertoires fairly stable, unlike photons, which gained effector/memory cells. In patients who died, overall survival fell as post-nadir TCR diversity dropped more.

About this clone itself: Its antigen is undetermined.

This sequence joins TRBV5-1 and TRBJ1-1, with 10 positions matching TRBD1. The sequence derives from a man aged 70-80 years with pancreatic cancer. Sequenced here: peripheral blood, sampled from a patient treated with proton-based radiotherapy. For the CDR3, the DNA is TGCGCCAGCAGCTTACGACAGGGGGCGAGGCCAGGATCCATGAACACTGAAGCTTTCTTT. Its protein is CASSLRQGARPGSMNTEAFF.